This TCR beta chain was recorded in a study of blood T cell repertoires in COVID-19. Study-level background: The cDNA or gDNA used as material had been derived from T cells, B-cell-depleted T cells, or PBMCs.

Clones were sequenced by immunoSEQ multiplex PCR, and TCRdb holds only the in-frame ones, with some missing. This sample has about 400,000 clones; over 75% occur once, and the top ten carry around 2%. This clone appeared a few times. With 2 bases removed from V and 8 bases from J, the gap between germline ends came to 10 bases. The CDR3 loop spans 13 amino acids. Germline CDR1 and CDR2: MGHRA and YSYEKL. This receptor was identified in a woman aged 40 to 50 with acute COVID-19. Sequenced: PBMCs or T cells enriched from blood (not recorded which). The V and J genes are TRBV4-1 and TRBJ1-3; D is unresolved. The CDR3 coding sequence is TGCGCCAGCAGCCAATATTCAACTTACACCATATATTTT. The encoded protein is CASSQYSTYTIYF.